This TCR beta chain was found in a study of T-cell memory formation after mild COVID-19. Study as a whole: Clustering of TCRs was largely donor specific.

The V end lost 6 bases, the J end lost 1 base, and 14 bases lay between the germline ends. The V gene's germline CDR1 is SGHAT and CDR2 FQNNGV. CDR3 size: 15 residues. Study outcomes and limitations: Nothing showed for sure that second-wave clones peaking on day 37 were SARS-CoV-2 specific.

This clonotype has more than one count but fewer than ten. As yet, its antigen is unknown. One entry per CDR3 protein results from TCRdb running MiXCR on the 5' RACE reads. The table shows approximately 210,000 distinct CDR3 sequences, with 10% occurring only once. The source material was PBMCs or a T cell subset sorted from them (not recorded which). The chain has TRBV11-2 and TRBJ2-3, with a weak D call TRBD2 (6 bases). The sequence was obtained from a man younger than 30 who had mild COVID-19 (a few samples of this study predate the infection). Cell type and time point are not known. The CDR3 region has the DNA TGTGCCAGCAGGGGAATTAGGAGGGGCACAGATACGCAGTATTTT. It codes for CASRGIRRGTDTQYF.